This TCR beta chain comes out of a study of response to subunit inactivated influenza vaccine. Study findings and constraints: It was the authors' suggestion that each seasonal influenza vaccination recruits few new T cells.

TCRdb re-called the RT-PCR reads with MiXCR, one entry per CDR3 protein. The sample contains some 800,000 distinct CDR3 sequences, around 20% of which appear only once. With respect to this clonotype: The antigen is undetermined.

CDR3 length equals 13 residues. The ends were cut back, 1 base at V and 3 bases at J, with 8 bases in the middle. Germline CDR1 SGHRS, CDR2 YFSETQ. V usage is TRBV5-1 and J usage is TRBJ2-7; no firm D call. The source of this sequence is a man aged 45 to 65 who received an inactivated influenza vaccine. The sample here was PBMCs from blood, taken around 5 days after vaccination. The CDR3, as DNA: TGCGCCAGCAGCTTGCACACCAACTACGAGCAGTACTTC. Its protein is CASSLHTNYEQYF. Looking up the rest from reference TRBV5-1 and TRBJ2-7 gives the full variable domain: KAGVTQTPRYLIKTRGQQVTLSCSPISGHRSVSWYQQTPGQGLQFLFEYFSETQRNKGNFPGRFSGRQFSNSRSEMNVSTLELGDSALYLCASSLHTNYEQYFGPGTRLTVT.